The 13 T cell receptor beta chains below were found in one sample sequenced in a study of siplizumab effects on memory and regulatory T cells. Clones were read by immunoSEQ multiplex PCR, and TCRdb kept only the in-frame ones, dropping some. Altogether around 68,000 clones are present, 80% to 90% being singletons, with the ten largest covering roughly 1.7%. Sequenced material: Tregs sorted from blood. The receptors come from a human donor in good health.

V gene TRBV5-6 combines with J gene TRBJ1-4, with TRBD1 matching 10 bases. The CDR3 sequence is 14 residues long. V was pared by 4 bases and J by 8 bases, with 5 bases of the junction left unmatched. In germline, CDR1 is SGHDT, CDR2 YYEEEE. CDR3 DNA: TGTGCCAGCAGCCGACAGGGGGCAAAAGAAAAACTGTTTTTT. Translated, it gives CASSRQGAKEKLFF.

This chain joins TRBV5-5 and TRBJ1-2; D possibly corresponds to TRBD1 (5 bases). This CDR3 comprises 14 residues. Germline values: CDR1 SGHKS, CDR2 YYEKEE (reference sequence). Between the trimmed V and J ends, which lost 0 bases and 4 bases, there was a span of 10 bases. CDR3 region: CASSLGGAGYGYTF. The CDR3 DNA is TGTGCCAGCAGCTTGGGAGGGGCTGGCTATGGCTACACCTTC.

The V gene is TRBV30, the J gene TRBJ1-2; TRBD1 is a possible D gene (5 bases). V lost 5 bases to trimming and J lost 4 bases, with 14 bases between them. This CDR3 has 13 amino acids. Germline V gene lookup returns CDR1 GTSNPN and CDR2 SVGIG (reference sequence). CDR3: CAWGWGFSYGYTF. The CDR3 DNA sequence: TGTGCCTGGGGCTGGGGGTTCAGCTATGGCTACACCTTC.

This chain uses TRBV5-5 with TRBJ2-5; unclear D gene. CDR1 and CDR2 (germline): SGHKS, YYEKEE (reference sequence). V gave up 0 bases and J gave up 0 bases, with 12 bases separating them. CDR3 length: 16 residues. The CDR3 region has the DNA TGTGCCAGCAGCTTGGGTAGCCTATGGTACCAAGAGACCCAGTACTTC. It encodes CASSLGSLWYQETQYF. The full variable domain, with the rest looked up from reference TRBV5-5 and TRBJ2-5, is DAGVTQSPTHLIKTRGQQVTLRCSPISGHKSVSWYQQVLGQGPQFIFQYYEKEERGRGNFPDRFSARQFPNYSSELNVNALLLGDSALYLCASSLGSLWYQETQYFGPGTRLLVL.

The chain employs TRBV5-1 and TRBJ2-2; D ambiguous. CDR3 size: 16 residues. Germline CDR1 reads SGHRS; CDR2 reads YFSETQ. The V end was cut by 2 bases, the J end by 1 base, with 12 bases between. The CDR3 sequence: CASSFSTRRNTGELFF. The DNA for the CDR3 is TGCGCCAGCAGCTTTAGTACTCGGAGGAACACCGGGGAGCTGTTTTTT.

The rearrangement uses TRBV7-3 and TRBJ2-5, with 8 bases identical to TRBD1. Looked up from germline, CDR1 is SGHTA and CDR2 is FQGTGA. The trim removed 1 base at V and 5 bases at J, leaving 6 bases unmatched. There are 15 residues in the CDR3. The CDR3 nucleotides are TGTGCCAGCAGCTTAATAGGACAGGGTTCCGAGACCCAGTACTTC. It yields the protein CASSLIGQGSETQYF.

CDR3 sequence (DNA): TGTGCCAGCAGTGAAGCGCGGGGCTACGAGCAGTACTTC. Its translation is CASSEARGYEQYF. The gene calls are TRBV6-1 and TRBJ2-7; a weak D match, TRBD2 (6 bases). Germline V gives CDR1 MNHNS, CDR2 SASEGT. Between the trimmed V and J ends, which lost 0 bases and 3 bases, there was a span of 6 bases. The CDR3 sequence is 13 residues long.

The gene calls are TRBV6-5 and TRBJ2-6; no reliable D call. The V gene's germline CDR1 is MNHEY and CDR2 SVGAGI. This CDR3 has 15 amino acids. Trimming cost V 1 base and J 0 bases, with 4 bases left between them. DNA of the CDR3: TGTGCCAGCAGTTACTGGAGCTCTGGGGCCAACGTCCTGACTTTC. Translated, it gives CASSYWSSGANVLTF.

The chain recombines TRBV6-1 with TRBJ1-1, with TRBD1 matching over 8 bases. J gave up 5 bases and V 7 bases, and 9 bases lay outside the gene matches. Germline V lookup: CDR1 MNHNS, CDR2 SASEGT. This CDR3 is built from 14 residues. The DNA of the CDR3 is TGTGCCAGCATTTCGACAGGGGTTACTACTGAAGCTTTCTTT. Residues: CASISTGVTTEAFF.

The V and J genes are TRBV10-1 and TRBJ2-2; no clear D gene. V lost 8 bases and J lost 4, with 8 bases in between. CDR3 length: 12 residues. From germline, CDR1 is WNHNN and CDR2 SYGVQD (reference sequence). CDR3 bases: TGCGCCAGCGAGGCTGGCACCGGGGAGCTGTTTTTT. This sequence encodes CASEAGTGELFF.

The chain combines TRBV5-4 with TRBJ2-1; D is possibly TRBD1 or TRBD2 (6 bases each). V lost 4 bases and J lost 6, with 17 bases in between. Per germline, CDR1 SGHNT and CDR2 YYREEE (reference sequence). The CDR3 extends over 15 amino acids. The chain's CDR3 is CASSPDRLASNEQFF. The CDR3 region has the DNA TGTGCCAGCAGCCCCGACAGGCTAGCGAGCAATGAGCAGTTCTTC.

V gene TRBV10-3 combines with J gene TRBJ1-1; D uncertain. The CDR3 is made up of 13 amino acids. V lost 7 bases and J 4 bases, leaving 13 bases between the germline ends. Per the germline V gene, CDR1 is ENHRY and CDR2 is SYGVKD. As DNA, the CDR3 is TGTGCCATCACGGCCCCTTGGGCCACTGAAGCTTTCTTT. This codes for CAITAPWATEAFF.

V and J are TRBV7-2 and TRBJ2-1; TRBD2 is a possible D gene (6 bases). The CDR3 loop spans 15 amino acids. The germline V gene encodes CDR1 SGHTA and CDR2 FQGNSA. V was cut by 1 base and J by 5 bases, with 12 bases left in between. The CDR3 loop is CTSSLGAGTHNEQFF. CDR3 DNA sequence: TGTACCAGCAGCTTAGGAGCGGGTACGCACAATGAGCAGTTCTTC.